Below, 32 T cell receptor beta chains from the same sample are listed, as sequenced in a study of blood T cells in healthy people across ages. Alongside a J-beta primer mix, a sample-barcoded 5' primer served in a second PCR lasting roughly 6 to 12 cycles. TCRdb re-called the 5' RACE reads through MiXCR, storing one row per CDR3 protein. Seen here are over 950,000 distinct CDR3 sequences, roughly 47% observed once, and the top ten hold 20% to 25%. Sequencing was performed on blood. Receptor source: a woman aged 55-70 years in good health.

The rearrangement links TRBV29-1 to TRBJ1-1; D may be TRBD1 (5 bases). Looked up from germline, CDR1 is SQVTM and CDR2 is ANQGSEA. V gave up 7 bases and J gave up 0 bases, with 12 bases separating them. The CDR3 totals 13 residues. The CDR3 sequence is CSAIRALNTEAFF. The CDR3 DNA reads as TGCAGCGCTATCAGGGCGCTGAACACTGAAGCTTTCTTT.

This clonotype was counted at least ten times. The V and J genes are TRBV5-1 and TRBJ2-1, with a tentative D call TRBD1 (5 bases). This CDR3 is built from 15 residues. Germline-derived CDR1 and CDR2 are SGHRS and YFSETQ. V was pared by 0 bases and J by 2 bases, with 9 bases between. The CDR3 is CASSLGQGPYNEQFF. The DNA of the CDR3 is TGCGCCAGCAGCTTGGGCCAGGGCCCCTACAATGAGCAGTTCTTC.

The V call is TRBV4-1, the J call TRBJ2-1, with D tentatively TRBD1 or TRBD2 (5 bases each). V shed 1 base and J shed 4 bases, with 17 bases lying between them. Germline V gives CDR1 MGHRA, CDR2 YSYEKL. The CDR3 length is 17 residues. The CDR3 protein is CASSQGPGTPVYNEQFF. CDR3 bases: TGCGCCAGCAGCCAAGGTCCCGGGACCCCGGTTTACAATGAGCAGTTCTTC.

There are many counts of this clonotype. The genes are TRBV28 and TRBJ1-5, with 7 bases aligning to TRBD1. This CDR3 comprises 18 residues. V gave up 4 bases and J gave up 1 base; unmatched junction bases: 13. CDR1 is MDHEN, CDR2 SYDVKM, per germline. CDR3 sequence (DNA): TGTGCCAGCAGTTCACTGCCAACCGGGACAGAAAGCAATCAGCCCCAGCATTTT. This gives the protein CASSSLPTGTESNQPQHF.

The sample holds many counts of this clonotype. The chain is built from TRBV12-5 and TRBJ2-4; D may match TRBD1 or TRBD2 (5 bases each). Per the germline V gene, CDR1 is LGHNT and CDR2 is FRNRAP. CDR3 length equals 14 residues. V was cut by 4 bases and J by 0 bases, with 7 bases left in between. The DNA of the CDR3 is TGTGCTAGTGGTTGGGGGACAGCCAAAAACATTCAGTACTTC. It yields the protein CASGWGTAKNIQYF.

The chain combines TRBV27 with TRBJ2-1, with a weak D call TRBD1 (5 bases). The germline gives CDR1 MNHEY, CDR2 SMNVEV (reference sequence). This CDR3 spans 15 amino acids. V was shortened by 2 bases and J by 4 bases, with 12 bases between the two germline ends. The CDR3 DNA is TGTGCCAGCAGTTTAAGCAGGGATACGTACAATGAGCAGTTCTTC. It codes for CASSLSRDTYNEQFF.

The sample holds many counts of this clonotype. One end of the junction fails to match germline, which may point to a read error. V and J are TRBV5-1 and TRBJ1-5; no clear D. Germline assignment: CDR1 SGHRS and CDR2 YFSETQ. This CDR3 is built from 14 residues. CDR3: CASSLEGSNQPQHF. The CDR3 region has the DNA TGTGCCAGCAGCTTGGAAGGGAGCAATCAGCCCCAGCATTTT.

The rearrangement joins TRBV6-5 to TRBJ1-2; 9 nucleotides agree with TRBD1. Germline V gene sequence: CDR1 MNHEY, CDR2 SVGAGI. The CDR3 runs to 14 residues. The V gene end was trimmed by 5 bases and the J gene end by 4 bases; junction bases not matched to a gene: 5. The CDR3 DNA sequence: TGTGCCAGCAGTACAGGGGGCGCCGTCTATGGCTACACCTTC. This encodes CASSTGGAVYGYTF.

This clonotype was seen only a few times. The chain joins TRBV4-3 to TRBJ1-6, with TRBD1 matching 8 bases. V dropped 3 bases and J dropped 9; count of bases not matched to a gene: 7. CDR1 and CDR2 (germline): LGHNA, YSLEER. CDR3 size: 15 residues. The CDR3 spells CASSQNSGGFSPLHF. CDR3 DNA: TGCGCCAGCAGCCAGAACTCAGGGGGCTTTTCACCCCTCCACTTT.

The rearrangement joins TRBV7-3 to TRBJ1-2; D may be TRBD1 (5 bases). Per germline, CDR1 SGHTA and CDR2 FQGTGA. The CDR3 is 16 residues long. Between the trimmed V and J ends, which lost 2 bases and 4 bases, there was a span of 17 bases. CDR3 residues: CASSLRGPPFRYGYTF. CDR3 nucleotide sequence: TGTGCCAGCAGCTTACGGGGACCCCCCTTTCGCTATGGCTACACCTTC. Variable domain in full (rest from reference TRBV7-3 and TRBJ1-2): GAGVSQTPSNKVTEKGKYVELRCDPISGHTALYWYRQSLGQGPEFLIYFQGTGAADDSGLPNDRFFAVRPEGSVSTLKIQRTERGDSAVYLCASSLRGPPFRYGYTFGSGTRLTVV.

This clonotype has only a few counts. The chain employs TRBV3-1 and TRBJ2-3; D possibly uses TRBD1 or TRBD2 (6 bases each). Trimming left V 0 bases short and J 5 bases short, with 15 bases between. Per the germline V gene, CDR1 is LGHDT and CDR2 is YNNKEL (reference sequence). The CDR3 runs to 16 residues. DNA of the CDR3: TGTGCCAGCAGCCAAGAGGGATGGGGGGCCAGAGATACGCAGTATTTT. Translation gives CASSQEGWGARDTQYF.

The V call is TRBV20-1, the J call TRBJ1-2; unclear D gene. This CDR3 is 12 amino acids long. V shed 7 bases and J shed 8 bases, with 17 bases lying between them. The V gene's germline CDR1 is DFQATT and CDR2 SNEGSKA (reference sequence). The CDR3 bases are TGCAGTGTCGTCCCAATTTCGAGGGGCTACACCTTC. This gives the protein CSVVPISRGYTF.

A few counts support this clonotype. The chain carries TRBV6-1 and TRBJ2-7; D not resolved. The CDR3 contains 14 residues. CDR1 and CDR2 (germline): MNHNS, SASEGT. Trimming cost V 6 bases and J 0 bases, with 12 bases left between them. This chain's CDR3 is CASRAGFDSYEQYF. In DNA, the CDR3 is TGTGCCAGCAGGGCCGGTTTCGACTCCTACGAGCAGTACTTC.

The V and J genes are TRBV6-5 and TRBJ1-1, with D unclear. The CDR3 runs 13 residues. Trimming stripped 9 bases from V and 6 bases from J, with 17 bases between. The germline gives CDR1 MNHEY, CDR2 SVGAGI. In DNA form, the CDR3 reads TGTGCCAGTGCTCGAGGGCTCAGCGCTGAAGCTTTCTTT. Translating it yields CASARGLSAEAFF.

The chain has TRBV4-2 and TRBJ2-5; 9 bases match TRBD1. The CDR3 has 15 residues. Trimming took 6 bases from V and 11 from J; bases not matched to a gene: 16. Germline-derived CDR1 and CDR2 are LGHNA and YNFKEQ. CDR3 region: CASSRTGETYNEQYF. CDR3 coding DNA: TGTGCCAGCAGTCGGACAGGGGAGACCTACAATGAGCAGTACTTC.

The genes are TRBV20-1 and TRBJ1-2; no definite D call. Looked up from germline, CDR1 is DFQATT and CDR2 is SNEGSKA (reference sequence). V dropped 0 bases and J dropped 0 bases, with 11 bases sitting between them. This CDR3 has 15 residues. For the CDR3, the DNA is TGCAGTGCTAGAGAGCCTTGGGCGGCTAACTATGGCTACACCTTC. Translated, it gives CSAREPWAANYGYTF.

This clonotype was recorded a few times. This rearrangement joins TRBV24-1 to TRBJ2-3; a possible D gene is TRBD1 (5 bases). The V end lost 0 bases, the J end lost 3 bases, and 12 bases lay between the germline ends. The CDR3 extends over 16 amino acids. CDR1 KGHDR and CDR2 SFDVKD come from the germline V gene. CDR3 nucleotides: TGTGCCACCAGTGATTTGCAGGGTTGGGGTACAGATACGCAGTATTTT. Protein product: CATSDLQGWGTDTQYF.

This chain links TRBV28 with TRBJ1-5; D gene ambiguous. The CDR3 totals 15 residues. CDR1 and CDR2 (germline): MDHEN, SYDVKM. Between the trimmed V and J ends, which lost 3 bases and 1 base, there was a span of 10 bases. As DNA, the CDR3 is TGTGCCAGCAGTTTTCGACTATGGAGCAATCAGCCCCAGCATTTT. It specifies CASSFRLWSNQPQHF.

This chain connects TRBV7-2 to TRBJ2-7, with 10 nucleotides matching TRBD2. CDR1 SGHTA and CDR2 FQGNSA come from the germline V gene. The ends lost 5 bases at V and 3 bases at J; junction bases unmatched: 7. CDR3 length equals 15 residues. Here the CDR3 reads CASSRDGLADYEQYF. CDR3 DNA sequence: TGTGCCAGCAGCCGCGATGGACTAGCGGACTACGAGCAGTACTTC.

V gene TRBV12-3 or TRBV12-4 combines with J gene TRBJ2-5; 9 bases fit TRBD2. The length of the CDR3 is 15 residues. V gave up 3 bases and J gave up 6 bases; unmatched junction bases: 8. CDR3 nucleotide sequence: TGTGCCAGCAGTTTTTCCGCGGGAGGGCCTCAGACCCAGTACTTC. Amino acid sequence: CASSFSAGGPQTQYF.

This chain connects TRBV7-9 to TRBJ2-4; D could derive from TRBD1 or TRBD2 (7 bases each). This CDR3 region has 16 residues. CDR1 and CDR2 from the germline V gene are SEHNR and FQNEAQ (reference sequence). V lost 2 bases to trimming and J lost 6 bases, with 17 bases between them. CDR3 residues: CASSLNHRGGGNIQYF. CDR3 DNA sequence: TGTGCCAGCAGCTTAAACCACAGGGGCGGGGGAAACATTCAGTACTTC.

The chain uses TRBV15 and TRBJ2-1, with 7 bases fitting TRBD2. V lost 0 bases and J lost 5; bases outside the gene matches: 4. The CDR3 covers 15 residues. CDR1 is LNHNV, CDR2 YYDKDF, per germline (reference sequence). CDR3 amino acids: CATSREGLPDNEQFF. The CDR3 DNA sequence: TGTGCCACCAGCAGAGAGGGACTACCAGACAATGAGCAGTTCTTC.

Concerning this clonotype itself: One end of the junction fails to match germline, which may point to a read error. The rearrangement joins TRBV29-1 to TRBJ2-7, with 8 bases identical to TRBD2. The CDR3 is 14 amino acids. CDR1 SQVTM and CDR2 ANQGSEA come from the germline V gene. The DNA for the CDR3 is TGCAACGTTGATCAAAGCGGGAGCTCCTACGAGCAGTACTTC. Residues: CNVDQSGSSYEQYF.

This chain uses TRBV5-5 with TRBJ1-1, with D unclear. This CDR3 has 16 amino acids. The V end was cut by 4 bases, the J end by 0 bases, with 16 bases between. Germline V gene lookup returns CDR1 SGHKS and CDR2 YYEKEE (reference sequence). The CDR3 loop reads CASSLRLPILNTEAFF. The CDR3 DNA is TGTGCCAGCAGCCTCCGACTCCCTATATTGAACACTGAAGCTTTCTTT.

This clonotype was seen at least ten times. This rearrangement joins TRBV5-1 to TRBJ2-7, with D perhaps matching TRBD2 (6 bases). Matching the DNA end better, TRBJ2-5 makes the J call doubtful. The CDR3 runs 14 residues. Germline assignment: CDR1 SGHRS and CDR2 YFSETQ. Here the CDR3 DNA reads TGCGCCAGCAGCTTGGGGTCCGGGAGAGAGACCCAGTACTTC. Amino acid sequence: CASSLGSGRETQYF.

The gene calls are TRBV4-3 and TRBJ1-2; 10 bases are a match to TRBD1. Germline lookup yields CDR1 LGHNA and CDR2 YSLEER. The ends lost 2 bases at V and 1 base at J; junction bases unmatched: 4. The CDR3 totals 16 residues. This CDR3 is CASSQTGTGVNYGYTF. The CDR3 DNA reads as TGCGCCAGCAGCCAAACCGGGACAGGGGTTAACTATGGCTACACCTTC.

The chain joins TRBV4-1 to TRBJ2-1, with D possibly TRBD2 on 5 matching bases. The length of the CDR3 is 14 residues. Deletions cut 1 base from V and 7 bases from J, with 11 bases between. Germline assignment: CDR1 MGHRA and CDR2 YSYEKL. The CDR3 loop is CASSQVAGMNEQFF. CDR3 coding DNA: TGCGCCAGCAGCCAAGTGGCGGGTATGAATGAGCAGTTCTTC.

The gene calls are TRBV2 and TRBJ2-3, with unresolved D. The length of the CDR3 is 13 residues. V lost 1 base and J 8 bases, leaving 10 bases between the germline ends. CDR1 and CDR2 (germline): SNHLY, FYNNEI. CDR3: CASSEGHFGTQYF. The CDR3 DNA reads TGTGCCAGCAGTGAAGGCCATTTCGGTACGCAGTATTTT.

V and J are TRBV7-9 and TRBJ2-7, with no clear D. Between the trimmed V and J ends, which lost 2 bases and 7 bases, there was a span of 18 bases. The CDR3 is 15 residues long. Looked up from germline, CDR1 is SEHNR and CDR2 is FQNEAQ (reference sequence). In DNA form, the CDR3 reads TGTGCCAGCAGCTTAATGTTGCGAAAAGAGAATGAGCAGTACTTC. This encodes CASSLMLRKENEQYF. The full variable domain, in which reference TRBV7-9 and TRBJ2-7 provide the parts outside the CDR3, is DTGVSQNPRHKITKRGQNVTFRCDPISEHNRLYWYRQTLGQGPEFLTYFQNEAQLEKSRLLSDRFSAERPKGSFSTLEIQRTEQGDSAMYLCASSLMLRKENEQYFGPGTRLTVT.

The chain links TRBV20-1 to TRBJ2-7; 7 positions agree with TRBD2. Germline V CDR1 and CDR2: DFQATT, SNEGSKA (reference sequence). The junction had 6 bases not matched to a gene; V was cut back by 3 bases and J by 4 bases. The CDR3 is 13 residues long. CDR3 coding DNA: TGCAGTGCTAGTAAGGGACTACATTACGAGCAGTACTTC. Protein: CSASKGLHYEQYF.

This clonotype was detected only a few times. V and J are TRBV20-1 and TRBJ2-1, with D perhaps TRBD2 (5 bases). The V gene's germline CDR1 is DFQATT and CDR2 SNEGSKA (reference sequence). V was trimmed by 5 bases and J by 2 bases, leaving 28 bases between them. This CDR3 contains 19 residues. The CDR3 coding sequence is TGCAGTGCTTCCGGCGGAACTAGGGCTCCAACTTCCACCTACAATGAGCAGTTCTTC. Protein product: CSASGGTRAPTSTYNEQFF.

The chain is built from TRBV20-1 and TRBJ2-4; D is perhaps TRBD1 (6 bases). The closer fit of TRBJ2-7 to the DNA end suggests the J call may be wrong. The germline V gene has CDR1 DFQATT and CDR2 SNEGSKA (reference sequence). The CDR3 spans 13 residues. The CDR3 region has the DNA TGCAGTGCCACCGGGACACCATACTACGAGCAGTACTTC. This codes for CSATGTPYYEQYF.